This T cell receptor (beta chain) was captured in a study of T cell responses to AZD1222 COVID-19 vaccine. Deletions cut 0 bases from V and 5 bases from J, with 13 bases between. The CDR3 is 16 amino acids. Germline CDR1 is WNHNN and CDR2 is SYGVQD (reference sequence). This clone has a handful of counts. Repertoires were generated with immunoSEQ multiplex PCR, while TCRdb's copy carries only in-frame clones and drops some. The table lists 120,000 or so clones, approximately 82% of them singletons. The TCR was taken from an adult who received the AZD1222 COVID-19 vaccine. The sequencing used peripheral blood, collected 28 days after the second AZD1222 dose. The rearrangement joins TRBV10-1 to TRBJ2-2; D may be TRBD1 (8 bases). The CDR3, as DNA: TGCGCCAGCAGTGAGTCCGACAGGGGAGGGACCGGGGAGCTGTTTTTT. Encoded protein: CASSESDRGGTGELFF.